What follows are 27 T cell receptor beta chains derived from one specimen sequenced in a study of cytomegalovirus exposure and HLA in healthy donors. Assay: immunoSEQ multiplex PCR; the TCRdb copy retains only in-frame clones and omits some. The sample contains about 92,000 clones, about 93% of which appear only once. Sequencing was carried out using PBMCs. These receptors originate from a woman in her thirties in good health and CMV-seropositive.

This clone was detected a few times. The chain carries TRBV2 and TRBJ2-7; D is ambiguous. The CDR3 is made up of 14 amino acids. The V and J ends lost 3 bases and 2 bases respectively, with 11 bases between them. Looked up from germline, CDR1 is SNHLY and CDR2 is FYNNEI. The CDR3: CASSDYNYPYEQYF. CDR3 bases: TGTGCCAGCAGTGATTATAACTACCCCTACGAGCAGTACTTC.

The gene calls are TRBV28 and TRBJ2-2, with D perhaps matching TRBD1 (5 bases). V gave up 7 bases and J gave up 2 bases, with 14 bases separating them. Germline CDR1 reads MDHEN; CDR2 reads SYDVKM. The CDR3 has 15 amino acids. The chain's CDR3 is CASTRGSQNTGELFF. The CDR3 DNA is TGTGCCAGCACAAGGGGAAGCCAAAACACCGGGGAGCTGTTTTTT.

The gene calls are TRBV13 and TRBJ1-1; D may be TRBD1 (5 bases). Trimming removed 4 bases from V and 3 bases from J, with 12 bases in between. CDR1 is PRHDT and CDR2 is FYEKMQ in the germline V gene (reference sequence). The CDR3 runs to 14 residues. CDR3 nucleotide sequence: TGTGCCAGCAGCTCCTCGGGGGGAGACACTGAAGCTTTCTTT. This translates into CASSSSGGDTEAFF.

The chain recombines TRBV19 with TRBJ2-7; TRBD2 is a possible D gene (6 bases). Trimming shortened V by 4 bases and J by 4 bases, and 17 bases separated the two germline ends. The CDR3 sequence is 15 residues long. Looked up from germline, CDR1 is LNHDA and CDR2 is SQIVND (reference sequence). This chain's CDR3 is CASSRPEGKFYEQYF. The CDR3 DNA follows: TGTGCCAGTAGTAGACCGGAGGGGAAGTTTTACGAGCAGTACTTC.

The CDR3 is CASSFQGTYEQYF. In nucleotides, the CDR3 is TGCGCCAGCAGCTTCCAGGGCACCTACGAGCAGTACTTC. The genes are TRBV5-1 and TRBJ2-7; tentative D call: TRBD1 (5 bases). Germline CDR1 reads SGHRS; CDR2 reads YFSETQ. This CDR3 is 13 amino acids long. Trimming pared 2 bases from V and 2 bases from J, leaving 8 bases between.

This sequence joins TRBV9 and TRBJ1-1, with 8 nucleotides matching TRBD1. The CDR3 contains 18 residues. Trimming took 0 bases from V and 3 from J; bases not matched to a gene: 13. Germline V gene lookup returns CDR1 SGDLS and CDR2 YYNGEE. The CDR3 protein is CASSVGRGRGQGDTEAFF. DNA of the CDR3: TGTGCCAGCAGCGTAGGAAGGGGCAGGGGGCAAGGCGACACTGAAGCTTTCTTT.

V and J are TRBV19 and TRBJ2-7; TRBD2 agrees at 8 bases. CDR3 length equals 13 residues. V shed 3 bases, J shed 6 bases, and the junction held 4 bases outside the gene matches. Per germline, CDR1 LNHDA and CDR2 SQIVND (reference sequence). The CDR3 loop is CASSMAGGSEQYF. CDR3 DNA: TGTGCCAGTAGTATGGCGGGGGGATCCGAGCAGTACTTC. Drawing the rest from reference TRBV19 and TRBJ2-7, the complete variable domain is DGGITQSPKYLFRKEGQNVTLSCEQNLNHDAMYWYRQDPGQGLRLIYYSQIVNDFQKGDIAEGYSVSREKKESFPLTVTSAQKNPTAFYLCASSMAGGSEQYFGPGTRLTVT.

J is TRBJ2-7 and V is TRBV11-2; 7 nucleotides align to TRBD2. Germline lookup yields CDR1 SGHAT and CDR2 FQNNGV. The CDR3 has 14 residues. Trimming cost V 3 bases and J 6 bases; bases outside gene matches: 8. CDR3 protein: CASSLGGSVGEQYF. CDR3 nucleotides: TGTGCCAGCAGCTTGGGCGGGAGTGTCGGCGAGCAGTACTTC.

The chain has TRBV6-5 and TRBJ2-2; 7 bases map to TRBD2. This CDR3 has 15 amino acids. J was trimmed by 4 bases and V by 5 bases; bases with no gene match: 7. Germline CDR1 reads MNHEY; CDR2 reads SVGAGI. CDR3 loop: CASSGRLASTGELFF. In DNA form, the CDR3 reads TGTGCCAGCAGTGGCAGACTAGCTAGCACCGGGGAGCTGTTTTTT.

V usage is TRBV27 and J usage is TRBJ2-5, with 14 bases aligning to TRBD2. CDR1 and CDR2 (germline): MNHEY, SMNVEV (reference sequence). There are 17 residues in the CDR3. J gave up 4 bases and V 0 bases, and 4 bases lay outside the gene matches. The CDR3 loop reads CASSLSGGLAGVETQYF. CDR3 bases: TGTGCCAGCAGTTTATCGGGGGGACTAGCGGGAGTAGAGACCCAGTACTTC.

This clone is a singleton in its sample. The chain combines TRBV28 with TRBJ2-7, with 10 positions matching TRBD1. This CDR3 region has 15 residues. Looked up from germline, CDR1 is MDHEN and CDR2 is SYDVKM. Germline trimming cut 6 bases from V and 2 bases from J; bases unmatched to any gene: 7. The CDR3 DNA is TGTGCCAGCAGCCCCGGGACAGGGGTTCCCTACGAGCAGTACTTC. It codes for CASSPGTGVPYEQYF.

The genes are TRBV7-2 and TRBJ2-7; 11 bases fit TRBD2. V lost 5 bases, J lost 2 bases, and 11 bases stayed unmatched. The CDR3 runs to 17 residues. Germline V gene lookup returns CDR1 SGHTA and CDR2 FQGNSA. The CDR3 spells CASSLAGTSGVPYEQYF. CDR3 DNA: TGTGCCAGCAGCCTCGCCGGGACTAGCGGAGTCCCCTACGAGCAGTACTTC. The variable domain in full, completed from reference TRBV7-2 and TRBJ2-7, reads GAGVSQSPSNKVTEKGKDVELRCDPISGHTALYWYRQSLGQGLEFLIYFQGNSAPDKSGLPSDRFSAERTGGSVSTLTIQRTQQEDSAVYLCASSLAGTSGVPYEQYFGPGTRLTVT.

The chain links TRBV7-2 to TRBJ2-3; no clear D. The CDR3 extends over 11 amino acids. Looked up from germline, CDR1 is SGHTA and CDR2 is FQGNSA. Trimming stripped 2 bases from V and 6 bases from J, with 3 bases between. The CDR3 DNA is TGTGCCAGCAGCTTACGGGATACGCAGTATTTT. Translation gives CASSLRDTQYF.

The chain joins TRBV7-2 to TRBJ1-2; 8 bases line up with TRBD1. J lost 4 bases, V lost 4 bases, and 5 bases had no gene match. The length of the CDR3 is 14 residues. Germline values: CDR1 SGHTA, CDR2 FQGNSA. In nucleotides, the CDR3 is TGTGCCAGCAGCTGGCAGGGGGCGCGCTATGGCTACACCTTC. Translation gives CASSWQGARYGYTF.

The rearrangement uses TRBV7-9 and TRBJ2-1, with 10 bases fitting TRBD1. The CDR3 runs to 19 residues. CDR1 is SEHNR and CDR2 is FQNEAQ in the germline V gene (reference sequence). The trim removed 3 bases at V and 1 base at J, leaving 12 bases unmatched. The CDR3 DNA follows: TGTGCCAGCAGCTTGGGACAGGGGCCTTCGGGTGGTTCCTACAATGAGCAGTTCTTC. This gives the protein CASSLGQGPSGGSYNEQFF.

This clone was found once. This chain joins TRBV6-6 and TRBJ1-5, with D unclear. CDR1 and CDR2 from the germline V gene are MNHNY and SVGAGI (reference sequence). V was cut by 6 bases and J by 6 bases, with 12 bases left in between. The CDR3 runs to 13 residues. The CDR3 coding sequence is TGTGCCAGCAGCCCCCGTTCGCGTCAGCCCCAGCATTTT. Protein product: CASSPRSRQPQHF.

The chain uses TRBV28 and TRBJ1-1, with 11 bases aligning to TRBD1. This CDR3 spans 17 amino acids. Per germline, CDR1 MDHEN and CDR2 SYDVKM. V lost 4 bases to trimming and J lost 3 bases; unmatched junction nucleotides: 10. The CDR3 sequence is CASSSGTGGIAYTEAFF. The DNA of the CDR3 is TGTGCCAGCAGTTCGGGGACAGGGGGTATCGCGTACACTGAAGCTTTCTTT.

The V and J genes are TRBV7-2 and TRBJ2-2; 7 bases line up with TRBD1. The CDR3 loop spans 14 amino acids. Germline values: CDR1 SGHTA, CDR2 FQGNSA. The trim removed 2 bases at V and 4 bases at J, leaving 1 base unmatched. The CDR3 here is CASSLWDSTGELFF. The DNA of the CDR3 is TGTGCCAGCAGCTTATGGGACAGCACCGGGGAGCTGTTTTTT.

The V gene is TRBV6-1, the J gene TRBJ2-3, with a tentative D call TRBD1 (6 bases). CDR1 is MNHNS and CDR2 is SASEGT in the germline V gene. V lost 2 bases to trimming and J lost 1 base, with 10 bases between them. This CDR3 has 15 amino acids. CDR3 protein: CASSERGKGTDTQYF. The CDR3 DNA is TGTGCCAGCAGTGAAAGGGGGAAGGGCACAGATACGCAGTATTTT.

This sequence joins TRBV19 and TRBJ1-5, with a weak D call TRBD1 (5 bases). Trimming took off 0 bases at V and 2 bases at J, with 11 bases between the two ends. CDR1 LNHDA and CDR2 SQIVND come from the germline V gene (reference sequence). There are 16 residues in the CDR3. The DNA for the CDR3 is TGTGCCAGTAGTATAGATCTGGGCAGGGGCAATCAGCCCCAGCATTTT. As protein: CASSIDLGRGNQPQHF.

Only a few counts were recorded for this clone. V and J are TRBV7-8 and TRBJ2-2; 9 bases are shared with TRBD2. CDR1 SGHVS and CDR2 FQNEAQ come from the germline V gene. The CDR3 is made up of 14 amino acids. The ends lost 4 bases at V and 7 bases at J; junction bases unmatched: 4. This CDR3 reads CASSSSGRFGELFF. The CDR3 DNA reads as TGTGCCAGCAGCTCGAGCGGGAGGTTCGGGGAGCTGTTTTTT.

V usage is TRBV28 and J usage is TRBJ2-5; 14 positions match TRBD2. CDR1 is MDHEN and CDR2 is SYDVKM in the germline V gene. There are 15 residues in the CDR3. V dropped 5 bases and J dropped 7; count of bases not matched to a gene: 6. CDR3 in DNA: TGTGCCAGCAGTATGACTAGCGGGAGGGCCGTGACCCAGTACTTC. It translates to CASSMTSGRAVTQYF.

This clone appeared once. This rearrangement joins TRBV6-1 to TRBJ1-5; D unresolved. CDR3 length equals 13 residues. Germline CDR1 reads MNHNS; CDR2 reads SASEGT. Trimming stripped 8 bases from V and 4 bases from J, with 12 bases between. The CDR3 loop reads CASRRYQNQPQHF. In DNA, the CDR3 is TGTGCCAGCCGGAGGTACCAAAATCAGCCCCAGCATTTT.

The genes are TRBV14 and TRBJ2-1; 7 nucleotides agree with TRBD1. There are 16 residues in the CDR3. In germline, CDR1 is SGHDN, CDR2 FVKESK. Trimming at V came to 4 bases and at J to 5 bases, leaving 11 bases not matched to a gene. The CDR3 region is CASSPTGQLINNEQFF. The CDR3 DNA sequence: TGTGCCAGCAGCCCGACGGGACAGCTTATTAACAATGAGCAGTTCTTC.

Here the CDR3 reads CASSGYSVQFTDTQYF. The CDR3 nucleotides read TGTGCCAGCAGTGGGTATAGCGTACAGTTCACAGATACGCAGTATTTT. The gene calls are TRBV2 and TRBJ2-3; a weak D match, TRBD2 (5 bases). With 4 bases removed from V and 2 bases from J, the gap between germline ends came to 16 bases. From germline, CDR1 is SNHLY and CDR2 FYNNEI. The CDR3 length is 16 residues.

The chain combines TRBV30 with TRBJ2-7, with a weak D call TRBD1 (5 bases). CDR3 length equals 14 residues. Germline CDR1 and CDR2: GTSNPN and SVGIG (reference sequence). V dropped 4 bases and J dropped 2 bases, with 15 bases sitting between them. CDR3 region: CAWKGQGFTYEQYF. DNA for the CDR3: TGTGCCTGGAAGGGGCAAGGTTTCACCTACGAGCAGTACTTC.

The CDR3 DNA is TGTGCCTGGAAGAGACCAGGGGGCACCGGGGAGCTGTTTTTT. This encodes CAWKRPGGTGELFF. The V and J genes are TRBV30 and TRBJ2-2, with TRBD1 identical over 7 bases. CDR3 size: 14 residues. After removal of 4 bases from V and 4 bases from J, the junction contained 6 bases not matched to a gene. Germline CDR1 and CDR2: GTSNPN and SVGIG (reference sequence).